A single T cell receptor (beta chain) is shown here with its context. Antigen: not known. The study sequenced cultured CD4+ T cell DNA using the Oncomine TCR Beta short-read assay. After culture, CD4+ T cells served as the source for genomic DNA extraction. In TCRdb, the PCR reads were re-called with MiXCR into one record per CDR3 protein. The table includes some 15,000 distinct CDR3 sequences, approximately 48% detected once. The CDR3 covers 14 residues. The germline V gene encodes CDR1 ENHRY and CDR2 SYGVKD. V lost 5 bases, J lost 4 bases, and 4 bases stayed unmatched. The sample originates from a study of vaccination and CD4 T cells after COVID-19. Regarding treatment: approximately 10-day PBMC culture with coronavirus spike peptide pools or control peptides (ViraFEST assay).

Source material: CD4+ T cells from blood, cultured in vitro. The rearrangement joins TRBV10-3 to TRBJ2-7; TRBD1 agrees at 11 bases. The TCR was taken from a human donor who had recovered from COVID-19. This chain's CDR3 is CAISPGQGGYEQYF. In DNA, the CDR3 is TGTGCCATCAGTCCGGGACAGGGGGGGTACGAGCAGTACTTC.